This TCR beta chain was identified during a study of siplizumab effects on memory and regulatory T cells. Study findings and constraints: Suppressive capability of dividing Tregs from siplizumab cultures went unverified.

A word on this clone: Antigen: not known.

Profiled with immunoSEQ multiplex PCR; TCRdb holds only in-frame clones, not every one. The table shows 55,000 to 65,000 clones, with 95% to 98% occurring only once. Sequencing was performed on naive CD8+ T cells sorted from blood. This clonotype was obtained from a human donor in good health.

CDR3 DNA sequence: TGTGCCAGCAGCCGAGGGACAGGCAGCACAGATACGCAGTATTTT. Its translation is CASSRGTGSTDTQYF. The rearrangement uses TRBV7-3 and TRBJ2-3, with TRBD1 matching over 8 bases. This CDR3 spans 15 amino acids. V was clipped by 5 bases and J by 0 bases; unmatched bases: 4. Germline CDR1 is SGHTA and CDR2 is FQGTGA.